The 27 T cell receptor beta chains reported below all come from one sample, sequenced in a study of T-cell memory formation after mild COVID-19. TCRdb used MiXCR to reprocess the 5' RACE reads, holding one entry per CDR3 protein. Among around 200,000 distinct CDR3 sequences listed, more than 25% were seen once. The source material was PBMCs or a T cell subset sorted from them (not recorded which). Receptors originate from an adult woman who had mild COVID-19 (a few samples of this study predate the infection). Cell type and time point are not known.

The chain carries TRBV7-6 and TRBJ1-2; 9 positions agree with TRBD1. This CDR3 region has 15 residues. CDR1 SGHVS and CDR2 FNYEAQ come from the germline V gene. The J segment lost 8 bases and the V segment lost 5 bases, leaving 12 bases of the junction unmatched. The CDR3 bases are TGTGCCAGCAGCCCCGGCCTTAGGACAGGGGACGGCTACACCTTC. This translates into CASSPGLRTGDGYTF.

This clonotype was seen at least ten times. The rearrangement links TRBV29-1 to TRBJ2-6; D is undetermined. Germline CDR1 is SQVTM and CDR2 is ANQGSEA. With 5 bases removed from V and 0 bases from J, the gap between germline ends came to 2 bases. This CDR3 has 12 amino acids. Written as DNA, the CDR3 is TGCAGCGTTAACTCTGGGGCCAACGTCCTGACTTTC. Its protein is CSVNSGANVLTF.

The chain is built from TRBV19 and TRBJ2-3; D unresolved. Trimming cost V 4 bases and J 0 bases, with 14 bases left between them. The CDR3 length is 16 residues. CDR1 is LNHDA and CDR2 is SQIVND in the germline V gene (reference sequence). The CDR3 nucleotides are TGTGCCAGTAGTAAGGTGTGGGGTTCGAGCACAGATACGCAGTATTTT. Protein sequence: CASSKVWGSSTDTQYF.

In its sample, this clonotype was seen a few times. V gene TRBV14 combines with J gene TRBJ2-2, with D tentatively TRBD1 (5 bases). CDR1 SGHDN and CDR2 FVKESK come from the germline V gene. This CDR3 spans 15 amino acids. Between the trimmed V and J ends, which lost 4 bases and 6 bases, there was a span of 15 bases. CDR3 loop: CASSPAGNFPGELFF. As DNA, the CDR3 is TGTGCCAGCAGCCCGGCAGGGAATTTCCCCGGGGAGCTGTTTTTT.

This clonotype has a handful of counts. This chain joins TRBV11-3 and TRBJ2-7; the D gene is possibly TRBD1 (6 bases). This CDR3 has 12 residues. The V and J ends lost 4 bases and 9 bases respectively, with 13 bases between them. Germline V gives CDR1 SGHNT, CDR2 YENEEA. CDR3 coding DNA: TGTGCCAGCAGCTCCGGACAGTCCGCGCAGTACTTC. Its translation is CASSSGQSAQYF.

This clonotype showed up many times. The chain combines TRBV30 with TRBJ1-2; 7 bases match TRBD1. V lost 1 base and J lost 2; bases outside the gene matches: 10. Germline assignment: CDR1 GTSNPN and CDR2 SVGIG (reference sequence). The CDR3 extends over 16 amino acids. CDR3: CAWSAINRGGNYGYTF. The CDR3 nucleotides are TGTGCCTGGAGTGCAATTAACAGGGGAGGAAACTATGGCTACACCTTC.

There are a few counts of this clonotype. V and J are TRBV7-9 and TRBJ2-1; maybe TRBD2 (6 bases). The V end lost 5 bases, the J end lost 2 bases, and 16 bases lay between the germline ends. CDR1 and CDR2 from the germline V gene are SEHNR and FQNEAQ (reference sequence). The CDR3 has 16 amino acids. The CDR3 here is CASSRIADLPYNEQFF. DNA for the CDR3: TGTGCCAGCAGCAGGATAGCGGACCTACCCTACAATGAGCAGTTCTTC.

This clonotype was found many times. This sequence joins TRBV5-5 and TRBJ1-1, with D uncertain. CDR3 length equals 13 residues. The V and J ends lost 4 bases and 7 bases respectively, with 14 bases between them. Germline CDR1 reads SGHKS; CDR2 reads YYEKEE (reference sequence). The CDR3 protein is CASSRTTGSEAFF. The CDR3 coding sequence is TGTGCCAGCAGCCGTACGACCGGGAGTGAAGCTTTCTTT.

This clonotype was seen a handful of times. Written as DNA, the CDR3 is TGCGCCAGCAGCCATTTGCCCGCGGGGGTAAGAGAGACCCAGTACTTC. Amino acid sequence: CASSHLPAGVRETQYF. The chain recombines TRBV4-1 with TRBJ2-5; 7 bases map to TRBD2. The CDR3 has 16 amino acids. With 3 bases clipped from V and 4 bases from J, the junction kept 11 bases outside the gene matches. In germline, CDR1 is MGHRA, CDR2 YSYEKL.

The CDR3 here is CASSYLPNRGQASELFF. DNA for the CDR3: TGTGCCAGCAGTTACCTCCCGAACAGGGGGCAGGCGTCGGAACTGTTTTTT. This chain uses TRBV6-5 with TRBJ1-4; 9 bases are shared with TRBD1. The CDR3 contains 17 residues. The germline CDR1 and CDR2 sequences are MNHEY and SVGAGI. With 2 bases clipped from V and 12 bases from J, the junction kept 16 bases outside the gene matches.

The chain joins TRBV20-1 to TRBJ2-1; D is perhaps TRBD2 (6 bases). V dropped 4 bases and J dropped 2 bases, with 15 bases sitting between them. Germline values: CDR1 DFQATT, CDR2 SNEGSKA (reference sequence). This CDR3 is built from 15 residues. The CDR3 loop reads CSAKSGLQTYNEQFF. The CDR3, as DNA: TGCAGTGCTAAAAGTGGACTACAGACCTACAATGAGCAGTTCTTC.

The chain is built from TRBV28 and TRBJ2-5, with D possibly being TRBD1 (6 bases). Germline V CDR1 and CDR2: MDHEN, SYDVKM. V dropped 3 bases and J dropped 2 bases, with 25 bases sitting between them. The CDR3 covers 19 residues. In DNA, the CDR3 is TGTGCCAGCAGTTTCCCTTTACGGTTGGGGGCGCCGGGGCAAGAGACCCAGTACTTC. This codes for CASSFPLRLGAPGQETQYF.

This sequence joins TRBV7-8 and TRBJ2-1, with D tentatively TRBD2 (7 bases). The CDR3 loop spans 16 amino acids. Per the germline V gene, CDR1 is SGHVS and CDR2 is FQNEAQ. Between the trimmed V and J ends, which lost 5 bases and 0 bases, there was a span of 14 bases. The CDR3 DNA reads as TGTGCCAGCAGCGTTACAGGGAGGGTCTCCTACAATGAGCAGTTCTTC. Protein sequence: CASSVTGRVSYNEQFF.

This clonotype has a handful of counts. V and J are TRBV20-1 and TRBJ2-2; 10 bases agree with TRBD2. The V gene end was trimmed by 0 bases and the J gene end by 3 bases; junction bases not matched to a gene: 1. The CDR3 is 15 residues long. Germline lookup yields CDR1 DFQATT and CDR2 SNEGSKA (reference sequence). The CDR3 DNA reads TGCAGTGCTAGAGATCTAGCGGGAGACACCGGGGAGCTGTTTTTT. This codes for CSARDLAGDTGELFF.

This clonotype was counted between two and nine times. The chain joins TRBV20-1 to TRBJ2-7; D gene uncertain. V was pared by 5 bases and J by 2 bases, with 13 bases between. Germline loops: CDR1 DFQATT, CDR2 SNEGSKA (reference sequence). CDR3 length: 13 amino acids. The CDR3 coding sequence is TGCAGTGCTGAAGGACCTAAGGCCTACGAGCAGTACTTC. Translation: CSAEGPKAYEQYF.

This clonotype was recorded once. The chain has TRBV7-9 and TRBJ2-1, with TRBD2 identical over 7 bases. Germline lookup yields CDR1 SEHNR and CDR2 FQNEAQ (reference sequence). The V and J ends lost 8 bases and 3 bases, in that order; junction bases with no gene match: 10. CDR3 length: 15 residues. The CDR3 coding sequence is TGTGCCAGCGTCGTTTGGGCGGGAGACTACAATGAGCAGTTCTTC. The encoded protein is CASVVWAGDYNEQFF.

The V and J genes are TRBV7-2 and TRBJ2-5; perhaps TRBD2 as D (5 bases). The CDR3 contains 14 residues. The germline V and J ends were trimmed by 8 bases and 3 bases, with 16 bases remaining between them. CDR1 and CDR2 (germline): SGHTA, FQGNSA. The CDR3 sequence: CASSTFYGEETQYF. The CDR3 DNA reads TGTGCCAGCTCCACCTTTTACGGGGAAGAGACCCAGTACTTC.

This clonotype turned up a few times. This sequence joins TRBV14 and TRBJ2-1; D unclear. Trimming stripped 3 bases from V and 9 bases from J, with 12 bases between. CDR1 SGHDN and CDR2 FVKESK come from the germline V gene. CDR3 length: 13 residues. The chain's CDR3 is CASSQGFAGEQFF. DNA for the CDR3: TGTGCCAGCAGCCAGGGCTTCGCCGGTGAGCAGTTCTTC.

The chain combines TRBV12-3 or TRBV12-4 with TRBJ1-6; D unclear. Trimming left V 3 bases short and J 8 bases short, with 5 bases between. The CDR3 consists of 12 residues. This chain's CDR3 is CASSLRDSPLHF. The CDR3 nucleotides read TGTGCCAGCAGTTTGAGGGATTCACCCCTCCACTTT.

The chain links TRBV7-9 to TRBJ2-7; D ambiguous. V gave up 5 bases and J gave up 3 bases, with 11 bases separating them. CDR1 is SEHNR and CDR2 is FQNEAQ in the germline V gene (reference sequence). This CDR3 is built from 13 residues. The CDR3: CASSPARVYEQYF. The CDR3 coding sequence is TGTGCCAGCAGCCCAGCCCGGGTCTACGAGCAGTACTTC.

This clonotype showed up just a few times. The CDR3 DNA reads as TGTGCCAGCAGTTTATCGCCCAAAAACATTCAGTACTTC. It encodes CASSLSPKNIQYF. The chain couples TRBV12-3 or TRBV12-4 to TRBJ2-4; D call uncertain. V lost 2 bases and J lost 2, with 4 bases in between. The CDR3 is 13 residues long.

This clonotype was counted between two and nine times. V usage is TRBV2 and J usage is TRBJ2-5; the D gene is possibly TRBD2 (6 bases). Trimming left V 5 bases short and J 5 bases short, with 21 bases between. The germline V gene has CDR1 SNHLY and CDR2 FYNNEI. The CDR3 totals 16 residues. The CDR3 sequence is CASSSGTAGSSETQYF. CDR3 in DNA: TGTGCCAGCAGTTCGGGGACGGCGGGGTCCTCTGAGACCCAGTACTTC. Full variable domain (rest looked up from reference TRBV2 and TRBJ2-5): EPEVTQTPSHQVTQMGQEVILRCVPISNHLYFYWYRQILGQKVEFLVSFYNNEISEKSEIFDDQFSVERPDGSNFTLKIRSTKLEDSAMYFCASSSGTAGSSETQYFGPGTRLLVL.

This clonotype was observed a handful of times. The chain uses TRBV14 and TRBJ2-1; D is undetermined. The CDR3 consists of 13 residues. Germline V CDR1 and CDR2: SGHDN, FVKESK. V was cut by 2 bases and J by 4 bases, with 6 bases left in between. Here the CDR3 DNA reads TGTGCCAGCAGCCAATACTCGTACAATGAGCAGTTCTTC. Protein: CASSQYSYNEQFF. The full variable domain, its missing parts supplied by reference TRBV14 and TRBJ2-1, is EAGVTQFPSHSVIEKGQTVTLRCDPISGHDNLYWYRRVMGKEIKFLLHFVKESKQDESGMPNNRFLAERTGGTYSTLKVQPAELEDSGVYFCASSQYSYNEQFFGPGTRLTVL.

This clonotype was observed a handful of times. The V and J genes are TRBV15 and TRBJ1-5; D gene unclear. The CDR3 length is 13 residues. Germline V gives CDR1 LNHNV, CDR2 YYDKDF (reference sequence). V was trimmed by 5 bases and J by 7 bases, leaving 12 bases between them. This chain's CDR3 is CATSEAGGQPQHF. Written as DNA, the CDR3 is TGTGCCACCAGCGAGGCCGGAGGACAGCCCCAGCATTTT. Variable domain in full (rest from reference TRBV15 and TRBJ1-5): DAMVIQNPRYQVTQFGKPVTLSCSQTLNHNVMYWYQQKSSQAPKLLFHYYDKDFNNEADTPDNFQSRRPNTSFCFLDIRSPGLGDTAMYLCATSEAGGQPQHFGDGTRLSIL.

The rearrangement uses TRBV3-1 and TRBJ2-1; 7 bases are a match to TRBD2. Germline loops: CDR1 LGHDT, CDR2 YNNKEL (reference sequence). V was clipped by 5 bases and J by 3 bases; unmatched bases: 4. CDR3 length: 14 amino acids. CDR3 DNA sequence: TGTGCCAGCAGCGCGGGAGTCGGCTACAATGAGCAGTTCTTC. It specifies CASSAGVGYNEQFF.

This clonotype was counted only a few times. The chain carries TRBV7-9 and TRBJ1-1; D is undetermined. Germline CDR1 SEHNR, CDR2 FQNEAQ (reference sequence). The CDR3 is 15 residues long. Trimming took 4 bases from V and 2 from J, leaving 14 bases between them. This chain's CDR3 is CASSSINGINTEAFF. The CDR3 DNA sequence: TGTGCCAGCAGCTCGATTAATGGGATTAACACTGAAGCTTTCTTT.

The gene calls are TRBV7-2 and TRBJ2-5, with D perhaps matching TRBD1 (5 bases). Germline CDR1 is SGHTA and CDR2 is FQGNSA. Trimming left V 5 bases short and J 1 base short, with 8 bases between. The CDR3 has 13 residues. The CDR3 is CASSHDSQETQYF. In DNA, the CDR3 is TGTGCCAGCAGCCATGACAGCCAAGAGACCCAGTACTTC.